The 19 T cell receptor beta chains listed next were all sequenced from one sample in a study of shared clonotypes between healthy human individuals. CD8 cells classed as naive were CD45RO-negative and positively selected for CCR7, excluding terminally differentiated effector memory CD45RA+ cells. Assay used: immunoSEQ multiplex PCR; TCRdb lists only in-frame clones, some missing. The table includes about 1,900,000 clones, over 85% detected once. Material for sequencing was naive CD8+ T cells sorted from blood. The source is a man aged 18 to 30 in good health.

This rearrangement joins TRBV28 to TRBJ2-7, with 7 bases fitting TRBD1. Per germline, CDR1 MDHEN and CDR2 SYDVKM. There are 14 residues in the CDR3. V was clipped by 3 bases and J by 4 bases; unmatched bases: 6. The CDR3 DNA follows: TGTGCCAGCAGTTTGTTTAGGGACAGTTACGAGCAGTACTTC. This gives the protein CASSLFRDSYEQYF.

V is TRBV19 and J is TRBJ1-5; D gene uncertain. The CDR3 totals 15 residues. V was trimmed by 1 base and J by 5 bases, leaving 12 bases between them. The germline V gene encodes CDR1 LNHDA and CDR2 SQIVND (reference sequence). The CDR3 loop reads CASSIVGYVDQPQHF. The CDR3 DNA sequence: TGTGCCAGTAGTATAGTTGGGTATGTCGATCAGCCCCAGCATTTT.

In regard to this clone: Mismatch with germline at one junction end may stem from a read error. The chain combines TRBV7-9 with TRBJ1-2; D is ambiguous. Germline CDR1 SEHNR, CDR2 FQNEAQ (reference sequence). The CDR3 loop spans 11 amino acids. CDR3 sequence (DNA): TGTGCCAGCTACCAGTCAGCCGGACGTTATTTC. Protein product: CASYQSAGRYF.

This clone occurred a few times. J is TRBJ2-5 and V is TRBV30, with D perhaps matching TRBD1 (6 bases). Looked up from germline, CDR1 is GTSNPN and CDR2 is SVGIG (reference sequence). CDR3 length: 12 residues. The ends were cut back, 6 bases at V and 5 bases at J, with 13 bases in the middle. This CDR3 is CACEGVAETQYF. DNA for the CDR3: TGTGCCTGCGAGGGGGTAGCCGAGACCCAGTACTTC.

The V and J genes are TRBV27 and TRBJ2-2; 10 bases are shared with TRBD2. Germline V CDR1 and CDR2: MNHEY, SMNVEV (reference sequence). Unmatched junction bases numbered 6, after V lost 1 base and J lost 4 bases. This CDR3 has 17 residues. CDR3 in DNA: TGTGCCAGCAGTTTATTCCCGAGCGGGGGGGTCACCGGGGAGCTGTTTTTT. Translating gives CASSLFPSGGVTGELFF.

The chain combines TRBV9 with TRBJ2-1; D assignment may be TRBD1 or TRBD2 (5 bases each). Between the trimmed V and J ends, which lost 4 bases and 8 bases, there was a span of 13 bases. The CDR3 length is 13 residues. CDR1 and CDR2 from the germline V gene are SGDLS and YYNGEE. This CDR3 reads CASSFGTPDEQFF. CDR3 nucleotide sequence: TGTGCCAGCAGCTTCGGGACGCCGGATGAGCAGTTCTTC.

The rearrangement joins TRBV19 to TRBJ1-5; TRBD1 aligns across 8 bases. This CDR3 region has 16 residues. In germline, CDR1 is LNHDA, CDR2 SQIVND (reference sequence). Trimming at V came to 3 bases and at J to 1 base, leaving 5 bases not matched to a gene. CDR3 sequence: CASSIPWTGSNQPQHF. The CDR3 nucleotides are TGTGCCAGTAGTATCCCCTGGACAGGGAGCAATCAGCCCCAGCATTTT.

The chain joins TRBV4-3 to TRBJ2-7; tentative D call: TRBD2 (6 bases). Trimming left V 1 base short and J 0 bases short, with 22 bases between. CDR3 size: 19 residues. Looked up from germline, CDR1 is LGHNA and CDR2 is YSLEER. For the CDR3, the DNA is TGCGCCAGCAGCCAAGGGGTTTCTCCTTTGGGGGGTGGCTCCTACGAGCAGTACTTC. Its translation: CASSQGVSPLGGGSYEQYF.

The chain links TRBV7-6 to TRBJ2-7; 8 bases map to TRBD1. The ends lost 4 bases at V and 5 bases at J; junction bases unmatched: 16. The CDR3 sequence is 17 residues long. The germline gives CDR1 SGHVS, CDR2 FNYEAQ. In DNA form, the CDR3 reads TGTGCCAGCAGCTCCCCGACAGGGGTCAACCTCATCGACGAGCAGTACTTC. This translates into CASSSPTGVNLIDEQYF.

V and J are TRBV14 and TRBJ2-3, with no clear D. CDR1 is SGHDN, CDR2 FVKESK, per germline. The CDR3 totals 13 residues. Trimming left V 1 base short and J 2 bases short, with 4 bases between. The DNA for the CDR3 is TGTGCCAGCAGCCAAGTTGACACAGATACGCAGTATTTT. This translates into CASSQVDTDTQYF.

This clone is a singleton in its sample. The chain has TRBV27 and TRBJ2-7; D may be TRBD1 or TRBD2 (5 bases each). The germline V gene encodes CDR1 MNHEY and CDR2 SMNVEV (reference sequence). The CDR3 loop spans 15 amino acids. V lost 4 bases to trimming and J lost 6 bases, with 19 bases between them. CDR3 protein: CASSSAGTGASEQYF. As DNA, the CDR3 is TGTGCCAGCAGTTCTGCCGGGACGGGTGCATCCGAGCAGTACTTC.

The chain joins TRBV18 to TRBJ2-4, with D possibly being TRBD1 (5 bases). Germline-derived CDR1 and CDR2 are KGHSH and LQKENI. The CDR3 runs 14 residues. The V end was cut by 3 bases, the J end by 7 bases, with 13 bases between. The CDR3 DNA reads as TGTGCCAGCTCACCGGGGCCGATCCTTAACATTCAGTACTTC. The encoded protein is CASSPGPILNIQYF. Full variable domain (outside the CDR3, taken from reference TRBV18 and TRBJ2-4): NAGVMQNPRHLVRRRGQEARLRCSPMKGHSHVYWYRQLPEEGLKFMVYLQKENIIDESGMPKERFSAEFPKEGPSILRIQQVVRGDSAAYFCASSPGPILNIQYFGAGTRLSVL.

The V call is TRBV7-8, the J call TRBJ2-5; D not resolved. CDR1 and CDR2 from the germline V gene are SGHVS and FQNEAQ. The V end was cut by 0 bases, the J end by 0 bases, with 5 bases between. This CDR3 region has 14 residues. The CDR3 region is CASSLALYQETQYF. Here the CDR3 DNA reads TGTGCCAGCAGCTTAGCTCTGTACCAAGAGACCCAGTACTTC.

V gene TRBV25-1 combines with J gene TRBJ2-5; weak D call: TRBD2 (5 bases). The V end lost 5 bases, the J end lost 4 bases, and 14 bases lay between the germline ends. The CDR3 is 14 amino acids. The germline V gene encodes CDR1 MGHDK and CDR2 SYGVNS. The CDR3 DNA follows: TGTGCCAGCAGTTTAGGCGGAGAGGGAGAGACCCAGTACTTC. Encoded protein: CASSLGGEGETQYF. The variable domain in full, with the rest retrieved from reference TRBV25-1 and TRBJ2-5, is EADIYQTPRYLVIGTGKKITLECSQTMGHDKMYWYQQDPGMELHLIHYSYGVNSTEKGDLSSESTVSRIRTEHFPLTLESARPSHTSQYLCASSLGGEGETQYFGPGTRLLVL.

V usage is TRBV4-1 and J usage is TRBJ2-7; no clear D. This CDR3 has 14 residues. Germline V gene lookup returns CDR1 MGHRA and CDR2 YSYEKL. Trimming removed 4 bases at V and 6 bases at J, with 16 bases between. DNA of the CDR3: TGCGCCAGCAGCCCCCTACCGGGTCCCAGCGAGCAGTACTTC. This gives the protein CASSPLPGPSEQYF.

The chain has TRBV2 and TRBJ2-1; 9 bases are shared with TRBD2. This CDR3 is 14 amino acids long. V was clipped by 0 bases and J by 10 bases; unmatched bases: 4. Germline lookup yields CDR1 SNHLY and CDR2 FYNNEI. DNA of the CDR3: TGTGCCAGCAGTGAAGCCCCTAGCGGGATCGAGCAGTTCTTC. Its translation is CASSEAPSGIEQFF.

The rearrangement joins TRBV7-9 to TRBJ2-4; D perhaps matches TRBD1 (6 bases). Germline V gene lookup returns CDR1 SEHNR and CDR2 FQNEAQ (reference sequence). The V and J ends lost 2 bases and 0 bases respectively, with 11 bases between them. This CDR3 has 16 residues. CDR3 DNA sequence: TGTGCCAGCAGCTTACTGACAGGCGTAGCCAAAAACATTCAGTACTTC. Translating it yields CASSLLTGVAKNIQYF.

The rearrangement links TRBV15 to TRBJ2-7; D may correspond to TRBD1 or TRBD2 (5 bases each). This CDR3 is 14 amino acids long. V lost 5 bases, J lost 2 bases, and 13 bases lay in between. The germline gives CDR1 LNHNV, CDR2 YYDKDF (reference sequence). The CDR3 is CATSPRDGTYEQYF. The CDR3 DNA reads as TGTGCCACCAGCCCAAGGGACGGAACCTACGAGCAGTACTTC.

The chain carries TRBV27 and TRBJ2-7, with 7 nucleotides matching TRBD1. V lost 6 bases, J lost 5 bases, and 4 bases stayed unmatched. Germline V gene data show CDR1 as MNHEY and CDR2 as SMNVEV (reference sequence). This CDR3 is 12 amino acids long. This CDR3 is CASSMDRNEQYF. The DNA of the CDR3 is TGTGCCAGCAGCATGGACAGGAACGAGCAGTACTTC.